This T cell receptor beta chain was sequenced in a study of T cell responses to AZD1222 COVID-19 vaccine. Study-wide points: Researchers report vaccine-associated CD4 TCRs spanning spike, with dominance at 160-218 and 743-854. Nearly half of the spike-specific TCRs reportedly recognize variant regions that carry no mutations.

The table came from immunoSEQ multiplex PCR; TCRdb's copy has only in-frame clones and leaves some out. The table records 150,000 to 200,000 clones, 94% of them present only once. Turning to this clone: Its target is not known.

The clonotype originates from an adult in good health. Specimen: peripheral blood, collected on day 0 of AZD1222 vaccination.

CDR3 in DNA: TGTGCCAGCAGACCTCAGGGGGCGGTTGGCAATCAGCCCCAGCATTTT. Protein: CASRPQGAVGNQPQHF. The chain joins TRBV28 to TRBJ1-5; 8 bases agree with TRBD1. V lost 6 bases to trimming and J lost 2 bases; unmatched junction nucleotides: 9. The CDR3 length is 16 residues. CDR1 and CDR2 from the germline V gene are MDHEN and SYDVKM.